Listed here are 7 T cell receptor beta chains from one sample, sequenced in a study of blood T cell repertoires in COVID-19. Repertoires were generated with immunoSEQ multiplex PCR, while TCRdb's copy carries only in-frame clones and drops some. The sample includes approximately 50,000 clones, roughly 84% seen only once; the top ten take under 9%. The sample was peripheral blood. All receptors derive from a middle-aged man with active COVID-19.

V and J are TRBV4-3 and TRBJ1-2; no definite D call. The CDR3 is 14 amino acids. Trimming shortened V by 0 bases and J by 8 bases, and 13 bases separated the two germline ends. Germline assignment: CDR1 LGHNA and CDR2 YSLEER. CDR3 coding DNA: TGCGCCAGCAGCCAAGATCCTTTTTTGGGCGGCTACACCTTC. Translation: CASSQDPFLGGYTF.

V is TRBV4-2 and J is TRBJ2-7; D might be TRBD2 (5 bases). Germline loops: CDR1 LGHNA, CDR2 YNFKEQ. Trimming took off 0 bases at V and 3 bases at J, with 15 bases between the two ends. This CDR3 has 16 amino acids. CDR3 coding DNA: TGTGCCAGCAGCCAAGATCGGGGTACGGTAGGCTACGAGCAGTACTTC. This codes for CASSQDRGTVGYEQYF.

The chain combines TRBV4-2 with TRBJ2-2, with 9 positions matching TRBD2. Germline V CDR1 and CDR2: LGHNA, YNFKEQ. CDR3 size: 15 residues. J gave up 5 bases and V 5 bases, and 6 bases lay outside the gene matches. CDR3 loop: CASSTLAGFTGELFF. DNA of the CDR3: TGTGCCAGCAGCACTCTAGCGGGATTTACCGGGGAGCTGTTTTTT.

The chain links TRBV6-5 to TRBJ2-7; no clear D. The CDR3 length is 16 residues. Trimming removed 0 bases from V and 0 bases from J, with 12 bases in between. Germline V gives CDR1 MNHEY, CDR2 SVGAGI. CDR3 DNA: TGTGCCAGCAGTTACTCGGCCAGGTTGAGCTCCTACGAGCAGTACTTC. It is translated as CASSYSARLSSYEQYF.

The table lists this clone with a count of one. This chain connects TRBV30 to TRBJ2-5; no reliable D call. Trimming left V 0 bases short and J 4 bases short, with 15 bases between. The CDR3 length is 15 residues. Germline CDR1 is GTSNPN and CDR2 is SVGIG (reference sequence). This chain's CDR3 is CAWSVSLVGRETQYF. As DNA, the CDR3 is TGTGCCTGGAGTGTAAGCCTAGTAGGTCGAGAGACCCAGTACTTC.

J is TRBJ1-3 and V is TRBV12-3 or TRBV12-4, with D hard to call. V dropped 8 bases and J dropped 1 base, with 3 bases sitting between them. The CDR3 has 11 residues. CDR3 DNA: TGTGCCAGCCCTTCTGGAAACACCATATATTTT. Its protein is CASPSGNTIYF.

The CDR3 spells CASSLDDPRGKNTEAFF. DNA for the CDR3: TGTGCCAGCAGTTTAGACGACCCCAGGGGGAAGAACACTGAAGCTTTCTTT. V and J are TRBV27 and TRBJ1-1, with TRBD1 matching 7 bases. The CDR3 has 17 residues. The trim removed 2 bases at V and 1 base at J, leaving 10 bases unmatched. Germline CDR1 reads MNHEY; CDR2 reads SMNVEV (reference sequence).